The sample holds a few counts of the clone carrying this T cell receptor (beta chain). These data come from a study of blood T cells in healthy people across ages. From germline, CDR1 is SEHNR and CDR2 FQNEAQ (reference sequence). The CDR3 has 18 amino acids. A second 7 to 11 cycle PCR used barcoded and J-beta primers. Using its own MiXCR run on the 5' RACE reads, TCRdb lists one record per CDR3 protein. The table has roughly 800,000 distinct CDR3 sequences, around 36% seen once. The material sequenced was blood. This receptor was taken from a man between 18 and 29 years old in good health. The chain uses TRBV7-9 and TRBJ2-1; D is possibly TRBD1 (6 bases). The end of the DNA fits TRBJ2-7 better, so the J call may be wrong. For the CDR3, the DNA is TGTGCCAGCAGCTTAGGTGGCTCGGGACATCCTTCATACAATGAGCAGTACTTC. Translated: CASSLGGSGHPSYNEQYF.